These 3 T cell receptor beta chains were all obtained from the same sample, sequenced in a study of tumor-infiltrating lymphocytes in primary liver carcinoma. A primer matching the constant region was used to make TCR beta cDNA from approximately 0.45 ug of total RNA. It was through three nested multiplex PCR rounds of slightly modified ARM-PCR that TCR beta libraries arose. It was with TRBV1-TRBV30 forward primers and a C-beta reverse primer that the first two PCR rounds were run, at around 11 cycles each. TCRdb processed the multiplex PCR reads anew with MiXCR; each CDR3 protein has one entry. The data hold fewer than 350,000 distinct CDR3 sequences, with roughly 61% observed a single time. Germline DNA was also extracted, and blood RNA was taken from unsorted whole blood. Material: peripheral blood. The receptors derive from a man aged 35-49 years with primary liver carcinoma and hepatitis B virus infection.

This clonotype was seen only a few times. The chain links TRBV5-6 to TRBJ1-5; TRBD1 aligns across 8 bases. Germline CDR1 reads SGHDT; CDR2 reads YYEEEE. After removal of 1 base from V and 4 bases from J, the junction contained 7 bases not matched to a gene. This CDR3 spans 16 amino acids. This chain's CDR3 is CASSLWNRGENQPQHF. DNA of the CDR3: TGTGCCAGCAGCTTGTGGAACAGGGGGGAAAATCAGCCCCAGCATTTT.

Concerning this clonotype itself: An end of the junction does not agree with germline; a read error may underlie this. The genes are TRBV6-5 and TRBJ1-4, with D perhaps TRBD1 (5 bases). Germline lookup yields CDR1 MNHEY and CDR2 SVGAGI. The length of the CDR3 is 15 residues. Here the CDR3 DNA reads TGTGTCAGCAGTTCCGTTGGAAGGGACAATGAAAAACTGTTTTTT. Protein: CVSSSVGRDNEKLFF.

In the case of this clonotype: The junction and the germline gene differ at one end; a read error may be behind it. The chain combines TRBV4-1 with TRBJ1-6, with D uncertain. CDR1 and CDR2 from the germline V gene are MGHRA and YSYEKL. CDR3 size: 14 residues. The CDR3 coding sequence is TGCGCCAGCAACCAAGATATGGGAGCGGGCACCCTCCACTTT. Protein sequence: CASNQDMGAGTLHF.